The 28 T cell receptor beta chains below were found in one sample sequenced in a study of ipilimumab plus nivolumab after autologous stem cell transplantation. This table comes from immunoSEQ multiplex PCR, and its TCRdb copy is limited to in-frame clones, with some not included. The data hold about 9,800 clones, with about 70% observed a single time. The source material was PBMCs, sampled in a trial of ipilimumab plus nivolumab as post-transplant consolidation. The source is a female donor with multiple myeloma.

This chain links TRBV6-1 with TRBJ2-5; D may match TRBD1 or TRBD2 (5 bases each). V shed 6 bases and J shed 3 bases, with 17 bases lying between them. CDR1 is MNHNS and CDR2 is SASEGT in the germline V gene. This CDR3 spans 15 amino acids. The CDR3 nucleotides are TGTGCCAGCAGCCCACGGGACGGAGCCGAAGAGACCCAGTACTTC. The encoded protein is CASSPRDGAEETQYF.

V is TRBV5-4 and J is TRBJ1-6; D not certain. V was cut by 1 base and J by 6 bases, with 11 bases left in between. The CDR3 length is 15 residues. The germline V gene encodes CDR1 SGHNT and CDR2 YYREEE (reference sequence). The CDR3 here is CASSLSGYLNSPLHF. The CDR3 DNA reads TGTGCCAGCAGCTTGTCTGGGTATCTTAATTCACCCCTCCACTTT.

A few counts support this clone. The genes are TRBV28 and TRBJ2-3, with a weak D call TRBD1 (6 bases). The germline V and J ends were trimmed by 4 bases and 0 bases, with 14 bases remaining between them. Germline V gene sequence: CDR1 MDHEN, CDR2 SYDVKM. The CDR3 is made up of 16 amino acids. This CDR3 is CASSSLQGVSTDTQYF. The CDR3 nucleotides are TGTGCCAGCAGTTCCCTACAGGGTGTTAGCACAGATACGCAGTATTTT.

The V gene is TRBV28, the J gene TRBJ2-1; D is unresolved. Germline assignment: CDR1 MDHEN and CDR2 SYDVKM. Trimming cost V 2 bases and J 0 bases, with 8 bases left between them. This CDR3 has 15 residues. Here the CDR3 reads CASSLEFASYNEQFF. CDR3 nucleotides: TGTGCCAGCAGTTTAGAGTTTGCCTCCTACAATGAGCAGTTCTTC. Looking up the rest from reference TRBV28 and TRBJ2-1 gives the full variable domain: DVKVTQSSRYLVKRTGEKVFLECVQDMDHENMFWYRQDPGLGLRLIYFSYDVKMKEKGDIPEGYSVSREKKERFSLILESASTNQTSMYLCASSLEFASYNEQFFGPGTRLTVL.

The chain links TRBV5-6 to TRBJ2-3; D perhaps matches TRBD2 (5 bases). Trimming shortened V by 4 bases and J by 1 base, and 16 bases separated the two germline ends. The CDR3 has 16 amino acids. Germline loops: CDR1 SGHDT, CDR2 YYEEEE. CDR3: CASSLRGGQGTDTQYF. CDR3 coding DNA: TGTGCCAGCAGCCTCCGTGGCGGGCAGGGCACAGATACGCAGTATTTT.

The CDR3 is CASSGQGAGEQFF. DNA for the CDR3: TGTGCCAGCAGCGGACAGGGGGCAGGGGAGCAGTTCTTC. This sequence joins TRBV27 and TRBJ2-1, with TRBD1 matching over 11 bases. This CDR3 is 13 amino acids long. Trimming cost V 6 bases and J 10 bases; bases outside gene matches: 5. Germline V gives CDR1 MNHEY, CDR2 SMNVEV (reference sequence).

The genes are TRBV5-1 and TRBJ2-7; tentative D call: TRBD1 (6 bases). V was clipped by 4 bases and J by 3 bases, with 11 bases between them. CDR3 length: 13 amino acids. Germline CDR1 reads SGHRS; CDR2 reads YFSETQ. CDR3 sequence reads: CASSRDKIYEQYF. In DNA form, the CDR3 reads TGCGCCAGCAGCCGGGACAAGATCTACGAGCAGTACTTC.

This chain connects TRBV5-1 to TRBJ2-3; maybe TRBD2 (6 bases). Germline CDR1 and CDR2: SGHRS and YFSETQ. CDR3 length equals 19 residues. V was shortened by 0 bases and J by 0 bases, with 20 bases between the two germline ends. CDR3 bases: TGCGCCAGCAGCTTGGGAGCGTTGGGGAGGTTAAGAAGCACAGATACGCAGTATTTT. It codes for CASSLGALGRLRSTDTQYF. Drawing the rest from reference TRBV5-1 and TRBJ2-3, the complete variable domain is KAGVTQTPRYLIKTRGQQVTLSCSPISGHRSVSWYQQTPGQGLQFLFEYFSETQRNKGNFPGRFSGRQFSNSRSEMNVSTLELGDSALYLCASSLGALGRLRSTDTQYFGPGTRLTVL.

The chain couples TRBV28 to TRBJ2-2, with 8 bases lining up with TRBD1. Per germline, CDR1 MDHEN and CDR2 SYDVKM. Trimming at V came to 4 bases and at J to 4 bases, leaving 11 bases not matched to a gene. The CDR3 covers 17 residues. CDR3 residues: CASSSRGGTGRTGELFF. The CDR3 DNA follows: TGTGCCAGCAGTTCAAGGGGTGGGACAGGCCGCACCGGGGAGCTGTTTTTT.

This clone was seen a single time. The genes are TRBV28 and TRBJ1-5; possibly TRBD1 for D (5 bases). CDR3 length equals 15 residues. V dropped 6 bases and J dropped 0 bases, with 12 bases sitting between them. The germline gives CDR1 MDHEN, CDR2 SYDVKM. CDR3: CASRSGTYSNQPQHF. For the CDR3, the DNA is TGTGCCAGCAGATCCGGGACGTATAGCAATCAGCCCCAGCATTTT.

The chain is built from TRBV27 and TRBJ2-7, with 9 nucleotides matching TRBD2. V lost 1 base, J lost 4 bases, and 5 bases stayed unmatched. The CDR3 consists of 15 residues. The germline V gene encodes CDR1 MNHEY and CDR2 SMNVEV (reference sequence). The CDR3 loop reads CASSLYSGSVYEQYF. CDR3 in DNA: TGTGCCAGCAGTTTATATAGCGGGAGTGTTTACGAGCAGTACTTC.

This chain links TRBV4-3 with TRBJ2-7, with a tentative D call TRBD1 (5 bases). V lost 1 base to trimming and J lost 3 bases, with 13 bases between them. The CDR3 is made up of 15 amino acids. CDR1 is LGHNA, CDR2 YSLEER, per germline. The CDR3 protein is CASSQGNQGGYEQYF. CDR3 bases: TGCGCCAGCAGCCAAGGGAATCAGGGTGGCTACGAGCAGTACTTC.

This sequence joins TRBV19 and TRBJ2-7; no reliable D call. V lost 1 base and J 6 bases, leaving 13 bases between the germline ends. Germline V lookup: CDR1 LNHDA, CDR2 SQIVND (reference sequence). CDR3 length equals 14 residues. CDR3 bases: TGTGCCAGTAGTATAGGAGCATTGACCGGCGAGCAGTACTTC. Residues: CASSIGALTGEQYF.

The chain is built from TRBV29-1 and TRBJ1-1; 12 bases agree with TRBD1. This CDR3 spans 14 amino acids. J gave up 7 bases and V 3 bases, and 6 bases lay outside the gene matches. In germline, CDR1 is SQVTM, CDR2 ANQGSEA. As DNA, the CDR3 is TGCAGCGTTGATGGGACAGGGGGCGTTTATGAAGCTTTCTTT. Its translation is CSVDGTGGVYEAFF.

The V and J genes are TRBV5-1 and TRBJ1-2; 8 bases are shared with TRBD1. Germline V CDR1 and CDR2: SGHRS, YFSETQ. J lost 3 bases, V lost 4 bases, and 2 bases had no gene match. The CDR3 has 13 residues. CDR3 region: CASSPGGDYGYTF. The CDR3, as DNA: TGCGCCAGCAGCCCAGGGGGCGACTATGGCTACACCTTC.

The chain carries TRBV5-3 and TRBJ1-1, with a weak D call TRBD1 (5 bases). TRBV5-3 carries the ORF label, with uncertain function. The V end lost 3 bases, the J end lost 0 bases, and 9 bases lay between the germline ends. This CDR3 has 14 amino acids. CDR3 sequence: CARSSRDLNTEAFF. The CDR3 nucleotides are TGTGCCAGAAGCTCCCGGGACCTGAACACTGAAGCTTTCTTT.

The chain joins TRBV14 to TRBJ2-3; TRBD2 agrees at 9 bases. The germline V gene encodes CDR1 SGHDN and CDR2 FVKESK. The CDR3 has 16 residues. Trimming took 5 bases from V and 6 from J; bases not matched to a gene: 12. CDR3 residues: CASSSKRASGTDTQYF. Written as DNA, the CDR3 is TGTGCCAGCAGCTCAAAGAGAGCTAGCGGGACGGATACGCAGTATTTT.

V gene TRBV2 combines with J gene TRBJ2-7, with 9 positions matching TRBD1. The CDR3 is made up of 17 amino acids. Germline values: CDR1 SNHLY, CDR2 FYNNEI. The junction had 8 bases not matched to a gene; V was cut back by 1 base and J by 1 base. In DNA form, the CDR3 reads TGTGCCAGCAGTGAAGTAGGGGTGGGGACAGGGTCCTACGAGCAGTACTTC. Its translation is CASSEVGVGTGSYEQYF.

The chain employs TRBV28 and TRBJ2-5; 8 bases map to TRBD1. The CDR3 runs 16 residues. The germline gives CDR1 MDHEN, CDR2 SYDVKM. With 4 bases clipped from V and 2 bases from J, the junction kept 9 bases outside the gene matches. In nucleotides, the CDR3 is TGTGCCAGCAGTTCTCTGGGACAGGAGATACAAGAGACCCAGTACTTC. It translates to CASSSLGQEIQETQYF.

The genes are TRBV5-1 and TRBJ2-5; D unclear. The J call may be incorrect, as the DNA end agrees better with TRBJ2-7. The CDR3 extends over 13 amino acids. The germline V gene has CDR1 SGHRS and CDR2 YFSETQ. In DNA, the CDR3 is TGCGCCAGCGCGGAGACCATGTCTTACGAGCAGTACTTC. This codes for CASAETMSYEQYF.

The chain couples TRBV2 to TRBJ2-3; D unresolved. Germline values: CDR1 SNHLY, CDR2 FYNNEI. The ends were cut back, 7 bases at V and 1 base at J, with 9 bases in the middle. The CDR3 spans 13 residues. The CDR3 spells CASTKEGTDTQYF. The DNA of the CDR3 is TGTGCCAGCACTAAAGAGGGCACAGATACGCAGTATTTT. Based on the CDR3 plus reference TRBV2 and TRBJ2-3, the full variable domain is EPEVTQTPSHQVTQMGQEVILRCVPISNHLYFYWYRQILGQKVEFLVSFYNNEISEKSEIFDDQFSVERPDGSNFTLKIRSTKLEDSAMYFCASTKEGTDTQYFGPGTRLTVL.

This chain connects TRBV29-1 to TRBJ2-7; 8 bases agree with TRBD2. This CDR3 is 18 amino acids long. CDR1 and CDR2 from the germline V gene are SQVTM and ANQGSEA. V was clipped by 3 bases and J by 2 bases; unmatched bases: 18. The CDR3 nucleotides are TGCAGCGTTGAGGGAAGGGAAATAGGAACGGGAGGGCCCTACGAGCAGTACTTC. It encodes CSVEGREIGTGGPYEQYF.

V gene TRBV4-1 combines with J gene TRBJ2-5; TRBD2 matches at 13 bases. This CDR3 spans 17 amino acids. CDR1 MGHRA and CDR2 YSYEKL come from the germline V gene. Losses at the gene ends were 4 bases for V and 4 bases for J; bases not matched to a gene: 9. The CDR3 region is CASSPGTSGTTRETQYF. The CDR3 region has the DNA TGCGCCAGCAGCCCGGGGACTAGCGGGACCACCAGAGAGACCCAGTACTTC.

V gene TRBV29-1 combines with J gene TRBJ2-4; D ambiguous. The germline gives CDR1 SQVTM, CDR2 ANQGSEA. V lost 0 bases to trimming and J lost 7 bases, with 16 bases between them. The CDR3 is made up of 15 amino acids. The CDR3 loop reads CSVEDHGVGSNIQYF. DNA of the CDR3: TGCAGCGTTGAAGATCATGGGGTTGGTTCGAACATTCAGTACTTC.

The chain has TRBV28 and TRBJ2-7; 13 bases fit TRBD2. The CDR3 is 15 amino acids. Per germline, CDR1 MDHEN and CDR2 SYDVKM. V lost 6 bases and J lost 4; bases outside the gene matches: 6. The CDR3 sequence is CASSPGLAGVYEQYF. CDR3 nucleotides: TGTGCCAGCAGCCCAGGACTAGCGGGAGTTTACGAGCAGTACTTC.

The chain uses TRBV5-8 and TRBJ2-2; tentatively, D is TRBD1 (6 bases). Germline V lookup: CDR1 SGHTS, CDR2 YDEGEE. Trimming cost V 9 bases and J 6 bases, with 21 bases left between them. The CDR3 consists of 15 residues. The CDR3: CATRSQGIVSGELFF. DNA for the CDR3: TGTGCCACCAGAAGTCAGGGGATAGTTTCCGGGGAGCTGTTTTTT.

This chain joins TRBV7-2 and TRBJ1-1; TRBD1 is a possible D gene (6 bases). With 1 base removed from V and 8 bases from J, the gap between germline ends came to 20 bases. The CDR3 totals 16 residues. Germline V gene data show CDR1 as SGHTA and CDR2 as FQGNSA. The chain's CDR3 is CASSLDSGATVREAFF. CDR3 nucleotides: TGTGCCAGCAGCTTAGATTCAGGGGCGACGGTCCGGGAAGCTTTCTTT.

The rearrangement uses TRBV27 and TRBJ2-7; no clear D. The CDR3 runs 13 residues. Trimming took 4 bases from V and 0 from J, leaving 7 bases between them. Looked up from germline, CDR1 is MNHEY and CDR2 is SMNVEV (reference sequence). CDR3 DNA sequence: TGTGCCAGCAGTTCCCCCCACTCCTACGAGCAGTACTTC. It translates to CASSSPHSYEQYF.